These 16 T cell receptor beta chains came from one sample sequenced in a study of T-cell memory formation after mild COVID-19. TCRdb passed the 5' RACE reads through MiXCR, listing each CDR3 protein once. The data hold about 350,000 distinct CDR3 sequences, with roughly an eighth observed a single time. The specimen sequenced was PBMCs or a T cell subset sorted from them (not recorded which). The receptor set was obtained from a man aged 18 to 35 who had mild COVID-19 (a few samples of this study predate the infection). Cell type and time point are not known.

This clonotype was found a few times. The chain couples TRBV20-1 to TRBJ1-6, with D perhaps matching TRBD1 (6 bases). Germline-derived CDR1 and CDR2 are DFQATT and SNEGSKA (reference sequence). The germline V and J ends were trimmed by 3 bases and 0 bases, with 9 bases remaining between them. The CDR3 is made up of 15 amino acids. The CDR3 region is CSARGDNSYNSPLHF. CDR3 bases: TGCAGTGCTAGGGGGGACAACTCCTATAATTCACCCCTCCACTTT.

In this sample, this clonotype turned up a few times. The chain employs TRBV7-9 and TRBJ1-1; 11 nucleotides align to TRBD1. J was trimmed by 4 bases and V by 5 bases; bases with no gene match: 6. There are 15 residues in the CDR3. The germline V gene encodes CDR1 SEHNR and CDR2 FQNEAQ (reference sequence). The CDR3, as DNA: TGTGCCAGCAGCCAGCCGGGACAGGGGGGCACTGAAGCTTTCTTT. Residues: CASSQPGQGGTEAFF.

This clonotype was seen more than once but under ten times. The chain combines TRBV27 with TRBJ1-2; TRBD1 agrees at 7 bases. The CDR3 extends over 17 amino acids. Trimming took 5 bases from V and 3 from J; bases not matched to a gene: 15. The germline CDR1 and CDR2 sequences are MNHEY and SMNVEV (reference sequence). The CDR3 bases are TGTGCCAGCAGTCCGGACCTCCTGACAGGGAGAGACTATGGCTACACCTTC. This translates into CASSPDLLTGRDYGYTF.

In its sample, this clonotype was seen many times. The chain joins TRBV4-1 to TRBJ2-5, with no clear D. The V and J ends lost 0 bases and 4 bases respectively, with 9 bases between them. Germline V gene sequence: CDR1 MGHRA, CDR2 YSYEKL. The CDR3 is 14 residues long. CDR3 bases: TGCGCCAGCAGCCAAGATCCGGTAGGAGAGACCCAGTACTTC. This translates into CASSQDPVGETQYF.

The chain couples TRBV7-2 to TRBJ1-2, with 10 bases identical to TRBD1. V lost 5 bases, J lost 10 bases, and 13 bases stayed unmatched. Germline CDR1 reads SGHTA; CDR2 reads FQGNSA. The CDR3 has 15 amino acids. CDR3 loop: CASSQRTGGAGDYTF. CDR3 bases: TGTGCCAGCAGCCAGCGGACAGGGGGGGCAGGAGACTACACCTTC.

This clonotype has more than one count but fewer than ten. The chain employs TRBV3-1 and TRBJ2-3, with D possibly matching TRBD1 (5 bases). Germline CDR1 is LGHDT and CDR2 is YNNKEL (reference sequence). This CDR3 is 16 amino acids long. The V gene lost 0 bases and the J gene lost 2 bases, with 12 bases spanning the gap. DNA for the CDR3: TGTGCCAGCAGCCAAGATTTGGGGCCGCACACAGATACGCAGTATTTT. This translates into CASSQDLGPHTDTQYF.

The table lists this clonotype with a few counts. At one boundary the junction diverges from the germline segment, which might be a read error. The chain joins TRBV20-1 to TRBJ1-1, with 7 bases matching TRBD1. Germline-derived CDR1 and CDR2 are DFQATT and SNEGSKA (reference sequence). The CDR3 is 14 residues long. CDR3 residues: CRAIEGAGGTEAFF. CDR3 sequence (DNA): TGCAGGGCTATAGAGGGGGCGGGGGGCACTGAAGCTTTCTTT.

This clonotype was counted many times. The CDR3 nucleotides read TGTGCCAGCAGTCCCATGGGGGAGACCCAGTACTTC. It encodes CASSPMGETQYF. The chain carries TRBV12-3 or TRBV12-4 and TRBJ2-5; D gene unclear. V gave up 5 bases and J gave up 5 bases, with 9 bases separating them. The CDR3 contains 12 residues.

The chain has TRBV12-5 and TRBJ2-3; D is unclear. Germline values: CDR1 LGHNT, CDR2 FRNRAP. V lost 5 bases to trimming and J lost 0 bases, with 9 bases between them. The CDR3 loop spans 14 amino acids. The CDR3 nucleotides are TGTGCTAGTGGTCCCCAGACTAGCACAGATACGCAGTATTTT. This encodes CASGPQTSTDTQYF.

The V gene is TRBV7-9, the J gene TRBJ2-5; 9 bases are shared with TRBD1. With 7 bases clipped from V and 3 bases from J, the junction kept 3 bases outside the gene matches. Germline lookup yields CDR1 SEHNR and CDR2 FQNEAQ (reference sequence). This CDR3 region has 13 residues. Here the CDR3 DNA reads TGTGCCAGCAAGGGACAGGGAGAAGAGACCCAGTACTTC. Translated: CASKGQGEETQYF.

V and J are TRBV12-3 or TRBV12-4 and TRBJ1-2; no clear D. V lost 6 bases and J lost 8, with 22 bases in between. The CDR3 sequence is 15 residues long. The CDR3 nucleotides read TGTGCCAGCAGCCCCCAATGGCTCCTGGTATGGGGCTACACCTTC. As protein: CASSPQWLLVWGYTF.

In this sample, this clonotype turned up a few times. The chain carries TRBV11-2 and TRBJ2-1; no firm D call. V shed 0 bases and J shed 7 bases, with 13 bases lying between them. The CDR3 covers 15 residues. Germline CDR1 and CDR2: SGHAT and FQNNGV. For the CDR3, the DNA is TGTGCCAGCAGCTTAGAGGGATGGGCTGGGAATGAGCAGTTCTTC. It codes for CASSLEGWAGNEQFF.

The chain is built from TRBV3-1 and TRBJ2-1; 9 nucleotides match TRBD2. Germline CDR1 is LGHDT and CDR2 is YNNKEL (reference sequence). This CDR3 comprises 16 residues. The trim removed 3 bases at V and 3 bases at J, leaving 6 bases unmatched. CDR3 DNA sequence: TGTGCCAGCAGCCATACTAGCGGGCGTTTCTACAATGAGCAGTTCTTC. It yields the protein CASSHTSGRFYNEQFF.

CDR3: CASSLGGSVYGYTF. The CDR3 nucleotides are TGTGCCAGCAGCTTAGGAGGGTCGGTCTATGGCTACACCTTC. The V gene is TRBV7-2, the J gene TRBJ1-2; D is uncertain. The CDR3 runs to 14 residues. Trimming removed 1 base from V and 4 bases from J, with 10 bases in between. Germline V gene lookup returns CDR1 SGHTA and CDR2 FQGNSA.

This clonotype was counted at least ten times. The chain carries TRBV5-5 and TRBJ2-2; TRBD1 is a possible D gene (6 bases). CDR1 is SGHKS, CDR2 YYEKEE, per germline (reference sequence). The CDR3 runs 12 residues. V gave up 4 bases and J gave up 7 bases, with 8 bases separating them. The CDR3 region has the DNA TGTGCCAGCAGCCAAGGGGGCGGGGAGCTGTTTTTT. It is translated as CASSQGGGELFF.

The chain uses TRBV20-1 and TRBJ2-7, with D perhaps assigned TRBD1 or TRBD2 (5 bases each). V lost 8 bases and J lost 6, with 14 bases in between. The germline gives CDR1 DFQATT, CDR2 SNEGSKA (reference sequence). CDR3 length: 11 amino acids. DNA for the CDR3: TGCAGTTCCGGGACCGCGGGCGAGCAGTACTTC. It encodes CSSGTAGEQYF.